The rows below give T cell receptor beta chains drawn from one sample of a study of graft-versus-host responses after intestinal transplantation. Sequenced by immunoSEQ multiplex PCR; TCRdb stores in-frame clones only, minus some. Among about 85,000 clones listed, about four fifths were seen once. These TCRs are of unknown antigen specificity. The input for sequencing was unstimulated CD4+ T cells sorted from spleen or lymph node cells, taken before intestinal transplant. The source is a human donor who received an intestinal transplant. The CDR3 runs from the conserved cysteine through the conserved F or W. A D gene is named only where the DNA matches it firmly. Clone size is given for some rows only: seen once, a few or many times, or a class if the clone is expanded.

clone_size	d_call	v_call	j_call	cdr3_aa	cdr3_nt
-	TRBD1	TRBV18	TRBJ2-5	CASSPTGGKETQYF	TGTGCCAGCTCACCGACAGGGGGCAAAGAGACCCAGTACTTC
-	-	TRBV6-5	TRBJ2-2	CASRQTNTGELFF	TGTGCCAGCAGACAGACCAACACCGGGGAGCTGTTTTTT
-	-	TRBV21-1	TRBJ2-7	CASIPLLVTSGRVYEQYF	TGTGCCAGCATACCGCTCTTGGTTACTAGCGGGAGAGTCTACGAGCAGTACTTC
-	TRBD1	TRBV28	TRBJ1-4	CATRTGEEKLFF	TGTGCCACCAGGACAGGGGAGGAAAAACTGTTTTTT
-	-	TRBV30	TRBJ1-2	CAWSVQVVHGYTF	TGTGCCTGGAGTGTACAGGTGGTGCATGGCTACACCTTC
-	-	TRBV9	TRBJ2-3	CASSVSSLSTDTQYF	TGTGCCAGCAGCGTGTCTAGCCTTAGCACAGATACGCAGTATTTT
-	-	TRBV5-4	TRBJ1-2	CASSRLHDRSSYTF	TGTGCCAGCAGCCGACTCCATGACAGATCAAGCTACACCTTC
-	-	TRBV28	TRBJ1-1	CASSPSQGFGTEAFF	TGTGCCAGCAGTCCTTCACAGGGTTTTGGGACTGAAGCTTTCTTT
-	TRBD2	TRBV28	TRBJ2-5	CASSLVLAGGRETQYF	TGTGCCAGCAGTTTAGTACTAGCGGGGGGGAGGGAGACCCAGTACTTC
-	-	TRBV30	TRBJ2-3	CAWSPVPYSESTDTQYF	TGTGCCTGGTCCCCGGTCCCCTATAGCGAAAGCACAGATACGCAGTATTTT
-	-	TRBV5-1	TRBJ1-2	CASSLAPQGSGNGYTF	TGCGCCAGCAGCTTGGCGCCTCAGGGATCAGGTAATGGCTACACCTTC
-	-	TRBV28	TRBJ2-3	CASSPPGAPSTDTQYF	TGTGCCAGCAGTCCCCCCGGAGCGCCTAGCACAGATACGCAGTATTTT
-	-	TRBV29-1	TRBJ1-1	CSVVTVLNTEAFF	TGCAGCGTGGTAACTGTCCTGAACACTGAAGCTTTCTTT
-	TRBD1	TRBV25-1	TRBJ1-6	CASSEQRPGGSYNSPLHF	TGTGCCAGCAGTGAACAGAGGCCAGGGGGCTCCTATAATTCACCCCTCCACTTT
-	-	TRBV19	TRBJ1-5	CASSVQRAYSNQPQHF	TGTGCCAGTAGTGTCCAGAGGGCCTATAGCAATCAGCCCCAGCATTTT
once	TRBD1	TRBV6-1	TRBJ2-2	CASSVTGGAGTGELFF	TGTGCCAGCAGTGTCACAGGGGGCGCTGGCACCGGGGAGCTGTTTTTT
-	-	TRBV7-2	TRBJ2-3	CASSGGDTQYF	TGTGCCAGCAGTGGGGGGGATACGCAGTATTTT
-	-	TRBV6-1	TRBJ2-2	CASSVIVGANTGELFF	TGTGCCAGCAGTGTGATAGTGGGAGCAAACACCGGGGAGCTGTTTTTT
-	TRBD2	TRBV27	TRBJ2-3	CASSFRAGLAGEYTDTQYF	TGTGCCAGCAGTTTTAGGGCGGGACTAGCGGGGGAGTACACAGATACGCAGTATTTT
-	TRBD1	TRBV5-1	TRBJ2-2	CASSSGTGPGTGELFF	TGCGCCAGCAGCTCAGGGACAGGACCGGGCACCGGGGAGCTGTTTTTT
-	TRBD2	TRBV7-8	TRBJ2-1	CASSESGLAGGMIFYNEQFF	TGTGCCAGCAGCGAAAGTGGACTAGCGGGGGGGATGATTTTTTACAATGAGCAGTTCTTC
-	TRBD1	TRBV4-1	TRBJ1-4	CASSPGTGQGREKLFF	TGCGCCAGCAGCCCAGGGACGGGACAGGGGCGGGAAAAACTGTTTTTT
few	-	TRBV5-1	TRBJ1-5	CASSLGPNQPQHF	TGCGCCAGCAGCTTGGGGCCCAATCAGCCCCAGCATTTT
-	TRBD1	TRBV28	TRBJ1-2	CASSPGQGPYGYTF	TGTGCCAGCAGCCCCGGACAGGGACCCTATGGCTACACCTTC
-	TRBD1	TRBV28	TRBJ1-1	CASSSWTGGFTEAFF	TGTGCCAGCAGTTCCTGGACAGGGGGATTCACTGAAGCTTTCTTT
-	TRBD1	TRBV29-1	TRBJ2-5	CSVETGIGETQYF	TGCAGCGTGGAGACAGGGATAGGAGAGACCCAGTACTTC
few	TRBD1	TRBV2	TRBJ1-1	CASGPGGYTEAFF	TGTGCCAGCGGCCCAGGGGGCTACACTGAAGCTTTCTTT
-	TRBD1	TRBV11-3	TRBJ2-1	CASSLQGALDEQFF	TGTGCCAGCAGCTTACAGGGGGCGTTAGATGAGCAGTTCTTC
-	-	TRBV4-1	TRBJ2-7	CASSPLRQASYEQYF	TGCGCCAGCAGCCCATTGAGACAGGCCTCCTACGAGCAGTACTTC
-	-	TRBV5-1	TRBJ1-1	CASRKTGNTEAFF	TGCGCCAGCAGGAAAACAGGGAACACTGAAGCTTTCTTT
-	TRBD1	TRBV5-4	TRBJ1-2	CASSSRDRGAGYTF	TGTGCCAGCAGCAGTCGGGACAGGGGAGCTGGCTACACCTTC
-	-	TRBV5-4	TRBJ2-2	CASSTTGGSNTGELFF	TGTGCCAGCAGCACCACGGGGGGCTCGAACACCGGGGAGCTGTTTTTT
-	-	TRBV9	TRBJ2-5	CASSVGIGTLQETQYF	TGTGCCAGCAGCGTAGGGATCGGGACTCTTCAAGAGACCCAGTACTTC
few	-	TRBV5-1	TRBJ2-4	CASSLGGGLAKNIQYF	TGCGCCAGCAGCTTGGGAGGAGGCCTCGCCAAAAACATTCAGTACTTC
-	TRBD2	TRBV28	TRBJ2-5	CASSFYWISPTSGRVQETQYF	TGTGCCAGCAGTTTTTATTGGATATCGCCCACTAGCGGGAGGGTCCAAGAGACCCAGTACTTC
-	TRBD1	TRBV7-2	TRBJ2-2	CASSLRQGSGELFF	TGTGCCAGCAGCCTGAGACAGGGTTCCGGGGAGCTGTTTTTT
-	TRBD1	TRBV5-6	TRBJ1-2	CASSPDREVGYTF	TGTGCCAGCAGCCCGGACAGGGAAGTTGGCTACACCTTC
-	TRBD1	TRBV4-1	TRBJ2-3	CASSLGTATDTQYF	TGCGCCAGCAGCCTCGGGACAGCCACAGATACGCAGTATTTT
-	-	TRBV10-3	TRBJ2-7	CAISEQHYEQYF	TGTGCCATCAGTGAACAGCACTACGAGCAGTACTTC
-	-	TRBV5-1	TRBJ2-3	CASSFSPPEGQYF	TGCGCCAGCAGCTTTAGCCCCCCCGAGGGGCAGTATTTT
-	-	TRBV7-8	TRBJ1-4	CASSLGRGGAGDEKLFF	TGTGCCAGCAGCTTAGGCCGGGGGGGCGCGGGGGATGAAAAACTGTTTTTT
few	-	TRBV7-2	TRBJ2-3	CASSLRGSPDTQYF	TGTGCCAGCAGCTTAAGAGGTAGTCCAGATACGCAGTATTTT
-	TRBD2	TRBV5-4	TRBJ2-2	CASSPPGLAGGPSSGELFF	TGTGCCAGCAGCCCACCGGGACTAGCGGGAGGGCCCAGCAGCGGGGAGCTGTTTTTT
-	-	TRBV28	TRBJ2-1	CASSLNSNEQFF	TGTGCCAGCAGTCTGAACAGCAATGAGCAGTTCTTC
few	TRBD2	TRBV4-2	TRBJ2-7	CASSRSGGNPYEQYF	TGTGCCAGCAGCCGTAGCGGGGGGAATCCCTACGAGCAGTACTTC
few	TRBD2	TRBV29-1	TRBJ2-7	CSAAKSSGRAGQYF	TGCAGCGCTGCGAAATCGAGCGGGAGGGCCGGGCAGTACTTC
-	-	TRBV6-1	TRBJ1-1	CASSASQGNTEAFF	TGTGCCAGCAGTGCCTCACAGGGGAACACTGAAGCTTTCTTT
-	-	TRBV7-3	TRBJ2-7	CASSGGSVGDEQYF	TGTGCCAGCAGCGGAGGCTCCGTCGGGGACGAGCAGTACTTC
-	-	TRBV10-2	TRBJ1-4	CASSVLRGDEKLFF	TGCGCCAGCAGTGTGCTCCGGGGGGATGAAAAACTGTTTTTT
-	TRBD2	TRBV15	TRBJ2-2	CATRGGALDTGELFF	TGTGCCACCCGCGGGGGGGCTTTGGACACCGGGGAGCTGTTTTTT
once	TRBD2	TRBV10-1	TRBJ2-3	CASSATSGSTDTQYF	TGCGCCAGCAGCGCGACTAGCGGGAGCACAGATACGCAGTATTTT